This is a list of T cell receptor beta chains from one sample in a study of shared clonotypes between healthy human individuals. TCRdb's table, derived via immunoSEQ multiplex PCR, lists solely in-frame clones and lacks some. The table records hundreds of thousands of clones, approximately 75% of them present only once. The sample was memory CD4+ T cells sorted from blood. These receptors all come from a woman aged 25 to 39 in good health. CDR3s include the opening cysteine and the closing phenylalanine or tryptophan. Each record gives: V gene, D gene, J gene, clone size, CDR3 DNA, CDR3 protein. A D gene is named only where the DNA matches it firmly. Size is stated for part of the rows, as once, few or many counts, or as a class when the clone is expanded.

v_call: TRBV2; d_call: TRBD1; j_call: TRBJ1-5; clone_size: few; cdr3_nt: TGTGCCAGCGGAAGACAGGGTAGCAATCAGCCCCAGCATTTT; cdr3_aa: CASGRQGSNQPQHF
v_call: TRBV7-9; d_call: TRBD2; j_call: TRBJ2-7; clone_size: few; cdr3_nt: TGTGCCAGCAGCGGGACTAGCGGGACACCCTACGAGCAGTACTTC; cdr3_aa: CASSGTSGTPYEQYF
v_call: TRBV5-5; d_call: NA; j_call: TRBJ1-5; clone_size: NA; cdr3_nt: TGTGCCAGCAGCCTAGGGAGCGGGGCCGTGAATCAGCCCCAGCATTTT; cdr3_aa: CASSLGSGAVNQPQHF
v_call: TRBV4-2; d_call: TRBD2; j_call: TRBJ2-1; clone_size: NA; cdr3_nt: TGTGCCAGCAGCCAGGGACGGGAGGGGAGGAATGAGCAGTTCTTC; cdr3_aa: CASSQGREGRNEQFF
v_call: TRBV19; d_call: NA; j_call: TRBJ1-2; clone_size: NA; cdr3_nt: TGTGCCAGTAAACCGGGAACTTCTAACTATGGCTACACCTTC; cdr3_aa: CASKPGTSNYGYTF
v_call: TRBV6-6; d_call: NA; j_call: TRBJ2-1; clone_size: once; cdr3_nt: TGTGCCAGCAGCCCGGGATCTAACTACAATGAGCAGTTCTTC; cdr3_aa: CASSPGSNYNEQFF
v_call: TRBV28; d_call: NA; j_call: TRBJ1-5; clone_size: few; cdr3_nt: TGTGCCACCCGGGGGCTGAGCAATCAGCCCCAGCATTTT; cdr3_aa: CATRGLSNQPQHF
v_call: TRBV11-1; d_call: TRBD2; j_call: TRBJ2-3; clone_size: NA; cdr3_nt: TGTGCCAGCAGCCCAGGACTAGCCCACACAGATACGCAGTATTTT; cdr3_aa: CASSPGLAHTDTQYF
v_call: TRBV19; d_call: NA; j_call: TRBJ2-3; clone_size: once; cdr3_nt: TGTGCCAGTAGCATACAGGGATATATGGCGGATACGCAGTATTTT; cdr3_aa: CASSIQGYMADTQYF
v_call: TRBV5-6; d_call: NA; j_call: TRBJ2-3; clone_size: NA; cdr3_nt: TGTGCCAGCAGCGCTAGAGGTGCAACAGATACGCAGTATTTT; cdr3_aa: CASSARGATDTQYF
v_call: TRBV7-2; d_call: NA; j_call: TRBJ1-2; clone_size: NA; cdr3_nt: TGTGCCAGCAGCTTAGCCTCGGAGGTGGGGCTCGGGGTTGGCTACACCTTC; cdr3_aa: CASSLASEVGLGVGYTF